Below, 2 T cell receptor beta chains from the same sample are listed, as sequenced in a study of cytomegalovirus exposure and HLA in healthy donors. PCR primers comprised 60 Vbeta and 13 Jbeta primers. Clones were read by immunoSEQ multiplex PCR, and TCRdb kept only the in-frame ones, dropping some. The top ten hold approximately 15% of the sample, which has about 90,000 clones, roughly 74% seen once. The sample consisted of PBMCs. These receptor sequences come from a woman younger than 30 in good health and CMV-seropositive.

This clone was observed a handful of times. Other DNA sequences within the sample encode an identical CDR3. The gene calls are TRBV5-1 and TRBJ1-4; 7 bases match TRBD1. Germline lookup yields CDR1 SGHRS and CDR2 YFSETQ. V dropped 2 bases and J dropped 5; count of bases not matched to a gene: 3. The CDR3 sequence is 14 residues long. The CDR3 nucleotides read TGCGCCAGCAGCTTAGGGGGCGTGAATGAAAAACTGTTTTTT. It translates to CASSLGGVNEKLFF.

The chain uses TRBV5-1 and TRBJ1-2; TRBD1 matches 7 bases. V was pared by 2 bases and J by 4 bases, with 14 bases of the junction left unmatched. Germline CDR1 is SGHRS and CDR2 is YFSETQ. This CDR3 is 17 amino acids long. The CDR3 protein is CASSLRQGSTTLYGYTF. The CDR3 nucleotides are TGCGCCAGCAGCTTAAGACAGGGTTCTACAACTCTCTATGGCTACACCTTC.